This entry is about one T cell receptor (beta chain). There is no known antigen for this receptor. Base qualities are not recorded, but no much larger clone differs from it by a single base. The sample has other DNA sequences that encode this CDR3 too. The sample is drawn from a study of graft-versus-host responses after intestinal transplantation (dated by TCRdb to the early 2020s). A note on the overall study: The transplants that recipients received were multivisceral, liver-intestinal, or isolated intestinal. The cohort enrolled some 23 intestinal transplant recipients including one retransplant, and a few patients lacking pretransplant specimens were excluded. Donor T cell macrochimerism was defined as a peak of at least 4% donor T cells among recipient peripheral blood mononuclear cells. Rather than being sequenced by the commercial service, samples from a few later patients were sequenced in-house on an Illumina MiSeq and processed with MiXCR. Alloreactive clones were identified by sequencing pre-transplant mixed lymphocyte reaction products and comparing them with unstimulated pre-transplant donor and recipient T cells. Every recipient was given anti-thymocyte globulin induction, then maintenance tacrolimus and steroids for 2 to 4 years. After intestinal transplantation, graft-versus-host and host-versus-graft alloreactive T cell clones were followed in the graft, circulation and bone marrow using bulk TCR-beta CDR3 sequencing.

Trimming at the junction amounts to 2 bases on V and 3 bases on J, and the germline ends lie 3 bases apart. CDR1 is given as SGHDT and CDR2 as YYEEEE, both from the germline V gene. The cysteine opens and the phenylalanine closes a CDR3 of 12 amino acids. Only the CDR3 DNA stays, 36 bases, in frame from base 1. The library was made by the immunoSEQ multiplex PCR assay. In most patients, genomic DNA was isolated using the Qiagen DNeasy Blood and Tissue Kit and sent frozen to Adaptive Biotechnologies for TCR sequencing. For most patients, high-throughput TCR-beta CDR3 sequencing of genomic DNA was performed by Adaptive Biotechnologies. The source study handled its data this way. TCR sequencing data for some 19 patients were retrieved from Adaptive's ImmunoSEQ software; a few other patients were processed with MiXCR and VDJtools. To correct CD4 versus CD8 sorting errors, sequences present in both subsets at a frequency ratio below 5:1 were removed. CDR3 nucleotide sequences shared by donor and recipient were removed because the origin of these sequences could not be assigned. To be classed as alloreactive, a clone needed at least 2-fold expansion over unstimulated cells and a minimum CFSE-low frequency of 0.002% (template counts) or 0.001% (read counts). Mappable clones were those detected in sequenced pre-transplant spleen, lymph node, or MLR CFSE-low populations of the donor or recipient. Cumulative frequency of alloreactive clones was calculated as a percentage of all sequences weighted by copy number. Not all clones reach the TCRdb copy of this immuneACCESS table, which keeps in-frame sequences only. Checked studies attribute under half of the gap to unresolved V genes and leave the rest unexplained. The V and J calls and clone size are taken from that table; D and trimming were inferred from the DNA. Here the sample has approximately 81,000 clones; around 86% occur a single time. The top ten clonotypes cover less than 9.5% of the sample.

The time point label here, explained by the study, means: cells obtained before transplantation from donor or recipient. CD3+CD4+ and CD3+CD8+ populations were FACS-sorted from unstimulated pre-transplant donor and recipient cells taken from spleen or lymph nodes. Overall study outcomes, separate from this receptor: The conclusions were limited by the relatively low number and heterogeneity of the intestinal transplant patients. Early after transplant, declines in HvG clones were associated with peak levels of circulating GvH clones. High GvH to HvG T cell clonal ratios were observed in the allografts of patients with donor T cell macrochimerism. GvH clones turned up in recipient bone marrow, with some appearing earlier in ileal mucosa or blood, a pattern consistent with an intestinal mucosal origin.

The origin of this receptor is a human donor who was the organ donor for an intestinal transplant. The rearrangement joined TRBV5-6 to TRBJ1-3; the D gene cannot be named for sure. Sequencing was performed on unstimulated CD8+ T cells sorted from spleen or lymph node cells, taken before transplant. CDR3 loop: CASSLGGNTIYF. The nucleotide sequence reads TGTGCCAGCAGCTTAGGTGGAAACACCATATATTTT.